The source of this T cell receptor beta chain is a study of blood T cell repertoires in COVID-19. Study-level information: The United States, Italy and Spain provided the acute and convalescent COVID-19 samples. From T cells, B-cell-depleted T cells, or PBMCs came the material, which was cDNA or gDNA.

Original processing notes: Estimated nucleated cell counts came from reference gene primer amplification. The table came from immunoSEQ multiplex PCR; TCRdb's copy has only in-frame clones and leaves some out. V, J and clone size reflect that table, while D and trimming were determined from the DNA. The profile shows about 170,000 clones, 83% of them singletons. This CDR3 has 11 amino acids. CDR1 is SNHLY and CDR2 is FYNNEI in the germline V gene. A remark on this clone: At one end the junction does not follow the germline gene, possibly because of a read error.

This chain connects TRBV2 to TRBJ1-6; D is possibly TRBD1 (6 bases). This receptor was obtained from a woman over 75 with acute or convalescent COVID-19. Specimen: peripheral blood. The CDR3 here is CASSEWTEQYF. The DNA for the CDR3 is TGTGCCAGCAGTGAATGGACAGAACAATACTTT.